This T cell receptor beta chain was retrieved from a study of T cells in Graves' hyperthyroidism and ophthalmopathy. Findings of the study overall: The model anticipated ophthalmopathy a median approximately 6.7 months pre-onset.

Researchers took RNA transcripts and amplified the TCR beta CDR3 regions from them. The TCR CDR3 first-round RT-PCR relied on the HTBI primer set. TCRdb analysed the multiplex PCR reads with MiXCR anew, one entry per CDR3 protein. Among fewer than 850,000 distinct CDR3 sequences listed, 15% to 20% were seen once. With V trimmed by 1 base and J by 3 bases, 8 bases remained unmatched. Looked up from germline, CDR1 is DFQATT and CDR2 is SNEGSKA (reference sequence). CDR3 length: 15 residues. This clonotype was seen ten or more times. Its antigen is not identified. This receptor was obtained from a middle-aged man with Graves' hyperthyroidism. The rearrangement joins TRBV20-1 to TRBJ1-2; 7 nucleotides line up with TRBD1. Input material: blood. The CDR3 sequence: CSARVNRGGDYGYTF. The CDR3 DNA reads as TGCAGTGCTAGAGTGAACAGGGGCGGTGACTATGGCTACACCTTC.